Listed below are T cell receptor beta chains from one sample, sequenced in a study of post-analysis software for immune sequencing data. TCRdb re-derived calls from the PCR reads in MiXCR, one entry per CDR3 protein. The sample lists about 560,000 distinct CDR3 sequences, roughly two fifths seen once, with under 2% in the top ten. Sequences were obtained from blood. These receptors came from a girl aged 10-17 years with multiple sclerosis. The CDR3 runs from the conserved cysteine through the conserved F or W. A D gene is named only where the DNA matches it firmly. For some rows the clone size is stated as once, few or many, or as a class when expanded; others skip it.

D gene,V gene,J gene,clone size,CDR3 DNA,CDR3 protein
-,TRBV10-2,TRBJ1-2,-,TGCGCCAGCAGTGAAACCGGGACATGGGATGGCTACACCTTC,CASSETGTWDGYTF
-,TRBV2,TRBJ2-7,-,TGTGCCAGCGCCCCACAAGGCAGACCCTACGAGCAGTACTTC,CASAPQGRPYEQYF
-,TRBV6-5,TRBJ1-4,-,TGTGCCAGCCAAGCGGGGGGGATTGAAAAACTGTTTTTT,CASQAGGIEKLFF
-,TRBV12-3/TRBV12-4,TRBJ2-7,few,TGTGCCAGCAGTCTTACTATGCGACAGAGAGAGCAGTACTTC,CASSLTMRQREQYF
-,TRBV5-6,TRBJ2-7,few,TGTGCCAGCAGCTTTTTACGGCAGGGAACATACGAGCAGTACTTC,CASSFLRQGTYEQYF
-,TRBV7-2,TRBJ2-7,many,TGCGCCAGCAGCTTGGAGGTAGGCGAGCAGTACTTC,CASSLEVGEQYF
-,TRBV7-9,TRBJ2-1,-,TGTGCCAGCAGGTCCGGGCGGGACGGCAACAATGAGCAGTTCTTC,CASRSGRDGNNEQFF
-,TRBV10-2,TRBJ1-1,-,TGCGCCAGTATGGACACCTTGAACACTGAAGCTTTCTTT,CASMDTLNTEAFF
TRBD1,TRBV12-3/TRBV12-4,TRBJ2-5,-,TGTGCCAGCAGCCGGGGCGCGGGACAGGCCCAAGAGACCCAGTACTTC,CASSRGAGQAQETQYF
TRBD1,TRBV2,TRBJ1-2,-,TGTGCCAGCTACAACAGGGGGGGTGGCTACACCTTC,CASYNRGGGYTF
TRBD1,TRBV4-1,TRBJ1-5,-,TGCGCCAGCAGCCAGGGACAGATAAGCAATCAGCCCCAGCATTTT,CASSQGQISNQPQHF
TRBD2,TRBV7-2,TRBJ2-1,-,TGTGCCAGCAACAGGCTAATGGGGCGGGAGATAGAGAGCAATGAGCAGTTCTTC,CASNRLMGREIESNEQFF
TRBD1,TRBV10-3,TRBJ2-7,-,TGTGCCATCAGTGAACGGGTGGGGACCGGGACAGGGGCCCACGAGCAGTACTTC,CAISERVGTGTGAHEQYF
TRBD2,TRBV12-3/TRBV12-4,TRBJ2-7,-,TGTGCCAGCAGTTTAGGAGCCGGGACTATCGAGCAGTACTTC,CASSLGAGTIEQYF
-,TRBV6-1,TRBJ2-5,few,TGTGCCAGCAGTGAAGTATGGACCCAAGAGACCCAGTACTTC,CASSEVWTQETQYF
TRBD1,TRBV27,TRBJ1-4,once,TGTGCCACCCCAGGGGGGCATGATGAAAAACTGTTTTTT,CATPGGHDEKLFF
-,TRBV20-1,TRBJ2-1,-,TGCAGTGCTAGTACGACCCCTGTCAAATACAATGAGCAGTTCTTC,CSASTTPVKYNEQFF
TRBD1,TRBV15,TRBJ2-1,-,TGTGCCACCAGCACGGACAGGAGCTCCTACAATGAGCAGTTCTTC,CATSTDRSSYNEQFF
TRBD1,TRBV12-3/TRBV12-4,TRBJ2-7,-,TGTGCCAGCAGGGGCCTCCGACAGGGCCCCTACGAGCAGTACTTC,CASRGLRQGPYEQYF
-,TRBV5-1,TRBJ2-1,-,TGCGCCAGCAGCTTCCACCGAAGGAGCTCCTACAATGAGCAGTTCTTC,CASSFHRRSSYNEQFF
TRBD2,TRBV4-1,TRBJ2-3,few,TGCGCCAGCAGCCCCGCCGGGGCTAGCGGGAGACGCACAGATACGCAGTATTTT,CASSPAGASGRRTDTQYF
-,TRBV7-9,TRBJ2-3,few,TGTGCCAGCAGCTTATCCCTAGGTGGAGATACGCAGTATTTT,CASSLSLGGDTQYF
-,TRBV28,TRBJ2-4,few,TGTGCCAGCAGTTTCCCGCGGGATAACATTCAGTACTTC,CASSFPRDNIQYF
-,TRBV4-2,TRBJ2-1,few,TGTGCCAGCAGCCAAGATCTTTCGCGGGGAGTTTACAATGAGCAGTTCTTC,CASSQDLSRGVYNEQFF
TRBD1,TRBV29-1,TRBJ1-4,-,TGCAGCGTTTTAGGACAGGCAAAAGAAAAACTGTTTTTT,CSVLGQAKEKLFF
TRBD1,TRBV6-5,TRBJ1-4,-,TGTGCCAGCAGTTTTTCAGGGGGAGGTGAAAAACTGTTTTTT,CASSFSGGGEKLFF
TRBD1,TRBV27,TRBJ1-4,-,TGTGCCAGCAGGGGACAGGCTAATGAAAAACTGTTTTTT,CASRGQANEKLFF
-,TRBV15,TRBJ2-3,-,TGTGCCACCAGCAGAGATTACTCCAGACATCAGTATTTT,CATSRDYSRHQYF
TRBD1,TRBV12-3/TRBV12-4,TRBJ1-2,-,TGTGCCAGCACCGGGACAGGGGGGTATGGCTACACCTTC,CASTGTGGYGYTF
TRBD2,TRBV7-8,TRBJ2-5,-,TGTGCCAGCAGCTTAGTAGGTAGCGGGGCCTCAGAGACCCAGTACTTC,CASSLVGSGASETQYF
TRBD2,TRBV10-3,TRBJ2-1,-,TGTGCCATCAGTGGGTCAGCGGGAGGTCTCAATGAGCAGTTCTTC,CAISGSAGGLNEQFF
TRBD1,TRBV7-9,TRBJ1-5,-,TGTGCCAGCAACTTAGGACAGGGATTTCAGCCCCAGCATTTT,CASNLGQGFQPQHF
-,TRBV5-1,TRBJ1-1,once,TGCGCCAGCAGCTTGGGGGACGCTGAAGCTTTCTTT,CASSLGDAEAFF
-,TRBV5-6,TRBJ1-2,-,TGTGCCAGCAGCCCTGGGGTCTGGGCCTCTAACTATGGCTACACCTTC,CASSPGVWASNYGYTF